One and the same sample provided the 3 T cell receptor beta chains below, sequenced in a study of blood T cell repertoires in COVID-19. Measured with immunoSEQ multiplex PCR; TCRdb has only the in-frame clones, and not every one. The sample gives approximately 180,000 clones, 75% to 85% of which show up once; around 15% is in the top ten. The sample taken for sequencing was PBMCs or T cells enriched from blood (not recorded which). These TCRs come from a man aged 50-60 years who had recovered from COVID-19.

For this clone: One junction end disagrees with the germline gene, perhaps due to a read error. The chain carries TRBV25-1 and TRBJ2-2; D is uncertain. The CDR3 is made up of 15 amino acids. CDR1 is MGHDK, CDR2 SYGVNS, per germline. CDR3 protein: CASTRSSRLAGELFF. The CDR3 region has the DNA TGTGCGAGCACGCGGTCTTCGAGGCTCGCCGGGGAGCTGTTTTTT.

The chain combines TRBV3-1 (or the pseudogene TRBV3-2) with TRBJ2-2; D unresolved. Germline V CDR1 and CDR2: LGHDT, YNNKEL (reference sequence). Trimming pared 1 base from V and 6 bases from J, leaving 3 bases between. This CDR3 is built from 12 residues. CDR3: CASSQVSGELFF. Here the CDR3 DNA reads TGTGCCAGCAGCCAAGTATCCGGGGAGCTGTTTTTT.

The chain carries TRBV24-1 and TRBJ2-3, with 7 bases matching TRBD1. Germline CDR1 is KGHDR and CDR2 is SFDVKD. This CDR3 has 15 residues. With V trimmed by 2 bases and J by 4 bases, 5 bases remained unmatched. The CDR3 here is CATSDSRGQADTQYF. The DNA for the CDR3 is TGTGCCACCAGTGATTCTAGGGGGCAGGCAGATACGCAGTATTTT.